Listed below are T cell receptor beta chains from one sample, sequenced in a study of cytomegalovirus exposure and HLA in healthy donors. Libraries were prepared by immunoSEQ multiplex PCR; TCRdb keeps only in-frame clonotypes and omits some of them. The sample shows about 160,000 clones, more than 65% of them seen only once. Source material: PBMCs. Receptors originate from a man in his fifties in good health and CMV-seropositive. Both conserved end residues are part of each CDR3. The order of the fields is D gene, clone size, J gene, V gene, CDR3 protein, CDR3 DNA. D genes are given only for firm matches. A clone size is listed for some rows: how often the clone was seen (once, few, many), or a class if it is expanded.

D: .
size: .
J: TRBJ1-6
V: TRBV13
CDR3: CASSPLGGHSPLHF
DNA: TGTGCCAGCAGCCCCCTCGGTGGGCATTCACCCCTCCACTTT

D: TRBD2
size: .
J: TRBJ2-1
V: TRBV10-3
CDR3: CAISDPTSGIGNEQFF
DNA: TGTGCCATCAGCGACCCGACTAGCGGGATTGGCAATGAGCAGTTCTTC

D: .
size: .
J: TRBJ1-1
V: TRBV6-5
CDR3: CASSYANTGVWTEAFF
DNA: TGTGCCAGCAGTTACGCAAATACGGGGGTCTGGACTGAAGCTTTCTTT

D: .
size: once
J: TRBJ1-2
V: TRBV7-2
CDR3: CASSSSTGIYGYTF
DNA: TGTGCCAGCAGCTCAAGTACAGGGATTTATGGCTACACCTTC

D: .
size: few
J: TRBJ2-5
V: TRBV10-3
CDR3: CAIRGAGTRGTQYF
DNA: TGTGCCATCAGAGGGGCAGGGACAAGAGGGACCCAGTACTTC

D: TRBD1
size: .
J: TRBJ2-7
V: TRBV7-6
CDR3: CASSFDRVANEQYF
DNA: TGTGCCAGCAGCTTTGACAGGGTCGCTAACGAGCAGTACTTC

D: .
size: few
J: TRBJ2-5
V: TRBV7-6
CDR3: CASSLNAVQETQYF
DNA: TGTGCCAGCAGCTTAAATGCAGTTCAAGAGACCCAGTACTTC

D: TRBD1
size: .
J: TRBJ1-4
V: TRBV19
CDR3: CAVADRGRNEKLFF
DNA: TGTGCCGTCGCAGACAGGGGGAGAAATGAAAAACTGTTTTTT

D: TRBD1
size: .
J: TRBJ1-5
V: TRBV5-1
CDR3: CASSLGDRQGGQPQHF
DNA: TGCGCCAGCAGCTTGGGGGATCGACAGGGAGGTCAGCCCCAGCATTTT

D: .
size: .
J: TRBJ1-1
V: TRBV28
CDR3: CASSPGTPPEAFF
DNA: TGTGCCAGCAGCCCCGGGACTCCCCCTGAAGCTTTCTTT

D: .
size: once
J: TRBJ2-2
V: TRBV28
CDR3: CASFRPGGGTGELFF
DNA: TGTGCCAGCTTCCGCCCGGGGGGCGGGACCGGGGAGCTGTTTTTT

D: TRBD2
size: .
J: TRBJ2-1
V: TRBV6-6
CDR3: CASSSGGSSYNEQFF
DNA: TGTGCCAGCAGTTCCGGGGGGAGCTCCTACAATGAGCAGTTCTTC

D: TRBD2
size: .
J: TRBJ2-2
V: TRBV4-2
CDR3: CASSQEGLAGVGELFF
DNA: TGTGCCAGCAGCCAAGAGGGGCTAGCGGGAGTCGGGGAGCTGTTTTTT

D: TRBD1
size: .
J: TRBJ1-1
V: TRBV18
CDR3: CASSPNPYRGKNTEAFF
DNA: TGTGCCAGCTCACCAAACCCCTACAGGGGGAAGAACACTGAAGCTTTCTTT

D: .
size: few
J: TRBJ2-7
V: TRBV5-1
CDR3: CASRRQATYEQYF
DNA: TGCGCCAGTAGACGACAGGCTACCTACGAGCAGTACTTC

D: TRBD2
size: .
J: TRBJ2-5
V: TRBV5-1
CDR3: CASSLLAGGYQETQYF
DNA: TGCGCCAGCAGCTTATTAGCGGGGGGTTACCAAGAGACCCAGTACTTC

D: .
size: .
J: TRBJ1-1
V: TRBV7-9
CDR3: CASSFSEAFF
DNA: TGTGCCAGCAGCTTCTCTGAAGCTTTCTTT

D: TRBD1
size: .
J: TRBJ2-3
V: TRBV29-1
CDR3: CSVERGQGNTQYF
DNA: TGCAGCGTTGAAAGGGGACAGGGAAATACGCAGTATTTT

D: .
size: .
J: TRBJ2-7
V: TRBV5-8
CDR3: CASSFRLKAYEQYF
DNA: TGTGCCAGCAGCTTTAGACTTAAAGCCTACGAGCAGTACTTC

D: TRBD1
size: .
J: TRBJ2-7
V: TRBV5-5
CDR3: CASSNTGTGVHEQYF
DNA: TGTGCCAGCAGCAATACCGGGACAGGGGTCCACGAGCAGTACTTC

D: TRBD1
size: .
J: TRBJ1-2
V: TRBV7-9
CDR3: CASSPSTGQGGYGYTF
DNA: TGTGCCAGCAGCCCGTCCACGGGACAGGGCGGGTATGGCTACACCTTC

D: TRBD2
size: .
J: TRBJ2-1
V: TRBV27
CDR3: CASSIAGPNEQFF
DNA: TGTGCCAGCAGTATAGCGGGACCCAATGAGCAGTTCTTC

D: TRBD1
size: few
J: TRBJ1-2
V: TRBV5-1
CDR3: CASSSVRQGSTDGYTF
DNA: TGCGCCAGCAGCAGCGTTCGACAGGGGAGTACGGATGGCTACACCTTC

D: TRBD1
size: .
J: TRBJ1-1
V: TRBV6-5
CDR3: CASSYSQGALEAFF
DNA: TGTGCCAGCAGTTACAGTCAGGGGGCCCTTGAAGCTTTCTTT

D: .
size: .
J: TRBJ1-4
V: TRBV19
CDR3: CASSIDAANEKLFF
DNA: TGTGCCAGTAGTATAGATGCCGCGAATGAAAAACTGTTTTTT

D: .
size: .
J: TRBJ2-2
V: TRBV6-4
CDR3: CASRLFLNTGELFF
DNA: TGTGCCAGCAGACTTTTCTTGAACACCGGGGAGCTGTTTTTT

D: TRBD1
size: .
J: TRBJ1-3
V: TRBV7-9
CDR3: CASSSDRDSGNTIYF
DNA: TGTGCCAGCAGCTCGGACAGGGACTCTGGAAACACCATATATTTT

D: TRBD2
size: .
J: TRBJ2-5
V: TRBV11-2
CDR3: CASSLGAGVEETQYF
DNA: TGTGCCAGCAGCTTAGGAGCGGGAGTTGAAGAGACCCAGTACTTC

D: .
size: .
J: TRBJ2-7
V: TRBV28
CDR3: CASSFPPPHSHEQYF
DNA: TGTGCCAGCAGTTTTCCCCCGCCTCACAGTCACGAGCAGTACTTC

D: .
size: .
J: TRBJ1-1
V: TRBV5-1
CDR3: CASSLVWQSNTEAFF
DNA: TGCGCCAGCAGCTTGGTTTGGCAATCGAACACTGAAGCTTTCTTT

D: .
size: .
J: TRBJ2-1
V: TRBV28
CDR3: CASSPGIDNEQFF
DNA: TGTGCCAGCAGTCCCGGGATAGATAATGAGCAGTTCTTC

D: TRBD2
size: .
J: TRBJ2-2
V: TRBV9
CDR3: CASSVARTSGNTGELFF
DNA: TGTGCCAGCAGCGTAGCGAGGACTAGCGGCAACACCGGGGAGCTGTTTTTT

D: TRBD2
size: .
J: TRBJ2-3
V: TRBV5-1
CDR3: CASSIREGSTDTQYF
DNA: TGCGCCAGCAGCATCAGGGAGGGGAGCACAGATACGCAGTATTTT

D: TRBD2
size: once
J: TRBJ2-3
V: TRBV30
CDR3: CAWSPPGLAGADTQYF
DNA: TGTGCCTGGAGTCCTCCCGGACTAGCGGGAGCAGATACGCAGTATTTT

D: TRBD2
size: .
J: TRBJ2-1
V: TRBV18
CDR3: CASSPSGVSSYNEQFF
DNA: TGTGCCAGCTCACCTAGCGGGGTCAGCTCCTACAATGAGCAGTTCTTC

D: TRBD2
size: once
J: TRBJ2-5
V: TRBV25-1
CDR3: CASSSSGGAGETQYF
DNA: TGTGCCAGCAGTTCTAGCGGGGGGGCCGGTGAGACCCAGTACTTC

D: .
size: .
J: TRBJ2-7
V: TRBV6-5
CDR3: CASSYSTGQDEQYF
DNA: TGTGCCAGCAGTTACTCGACGGGTCAAGACGAGCAGTACTTC

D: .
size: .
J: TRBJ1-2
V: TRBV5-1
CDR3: CASGKGPGTDYGYTF
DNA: TGCGCCAGCGGGAAAGGACCGGGGACTGACTATGGCTACACCTTC

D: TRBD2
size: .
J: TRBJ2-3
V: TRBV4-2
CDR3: CASSQEGLAPHTDTQYF
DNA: TGTGCCAGCAGCCAAGAAGGACTAGCCCCTCACACAGATACGCAGTATTTT

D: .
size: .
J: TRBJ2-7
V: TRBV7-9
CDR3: CASSSRVGRNEQYF
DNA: TGTGCCAGCAGCTCCCGTGTGGGGCGGAACGAGCAGTACTTC

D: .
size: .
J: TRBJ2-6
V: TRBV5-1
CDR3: CASSLDGSGANVLTF
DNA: TGCGCCAGCAGCTTGGACGGTTCTGGGGCCAACGTCCTGACTTTC

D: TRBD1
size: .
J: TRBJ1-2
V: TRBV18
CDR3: CASSPSILLPGQGANGYTF
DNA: TGTGCCAGCTCACCCAGCATTTTATTACCGGGACAGGGGGCGAATGGCTACACCTTC

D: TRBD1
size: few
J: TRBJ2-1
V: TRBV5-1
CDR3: CASSLRQGDYNEQFF
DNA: TGCGCCAGCAGCCTCCGACAGGGGGACTACAATGAGCAGTTCTTC

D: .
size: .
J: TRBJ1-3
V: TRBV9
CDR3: CASSPRGRGESGNTIYF
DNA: TGTGCCAGCAGCCCTAGGGGTCGGGGGGAATCTGGAAACACCATATATTTT

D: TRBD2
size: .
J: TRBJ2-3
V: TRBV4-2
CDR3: CASSPPLAGYTDTQYF
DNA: TGTGCCAGCAGCCCCCCACTAGCGGGGTACACAGATACGCAGTATTTT